This T cell receptor (beta chain) was sequenced for a study of cytomegalovirus exposure and HLA in healthy donors. Whole-study results and caveats: Across all donors, roughly uniform sequencing depth was an assumption of the presence/absence analyses. The CMV antigen specificity of a few CMV-associated chains was confirmed through in vitro analysis.

It was with 60 Vbeta and 13 Jbeta primers that the PCR ran. Clones were sequenced by immunoSEQ multiplex PCR, and TCRdb holds only the in-frame ones, with some missing. The sample contains some 120,000 clones, 65% to 75% of which appear only once. The V end lost 9 bases, the J end lost 0 bases, and 13 bases lay between the germline ends. This CDR3 comprises 14 residues. CDR1 SGHTS and CDR2 YDEGEE come from the germline V gene. A remark on this clone: As yet, its antigen is unknown.

The receptor was isolated from a man in his forties or fifties in good health and CMV-seropositive. The sample was PBMCs. This chain uses TRBV5-8 with TRBJ1-5; D gene uncertain. The CDR3 nucleotides read TGTGCCACCGATCGGGGAGTTAGCAATCAGCCCCAGCATTTT. Translating gives CATDRGVSNQPQHF.